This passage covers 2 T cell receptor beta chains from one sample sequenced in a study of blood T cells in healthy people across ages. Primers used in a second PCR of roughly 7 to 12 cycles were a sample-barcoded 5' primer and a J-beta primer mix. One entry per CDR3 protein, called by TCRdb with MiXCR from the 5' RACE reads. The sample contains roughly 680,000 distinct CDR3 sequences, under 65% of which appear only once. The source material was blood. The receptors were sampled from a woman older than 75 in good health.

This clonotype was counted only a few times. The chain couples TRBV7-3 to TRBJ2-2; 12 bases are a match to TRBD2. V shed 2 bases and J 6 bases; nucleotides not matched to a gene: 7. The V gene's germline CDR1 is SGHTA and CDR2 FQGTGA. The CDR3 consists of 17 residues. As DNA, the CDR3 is TGTGCCAGCAGCTTACCCTCGACTAGCGGGAGTTCCGGGGAGCTGTTTTTT. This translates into CASSLPSTSGSSGELFF. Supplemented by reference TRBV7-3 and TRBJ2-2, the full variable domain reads GAGVSQTPSNKVTEKGKYVELRCDPISGHTALYWYRQSLGQGPEFLIYFQGTGAADDSGLPNDRFFAVRPEGSVSTLKIQRTERGDSAVYLCASSLPSTSGSSGELFFGEGSRLTVL.

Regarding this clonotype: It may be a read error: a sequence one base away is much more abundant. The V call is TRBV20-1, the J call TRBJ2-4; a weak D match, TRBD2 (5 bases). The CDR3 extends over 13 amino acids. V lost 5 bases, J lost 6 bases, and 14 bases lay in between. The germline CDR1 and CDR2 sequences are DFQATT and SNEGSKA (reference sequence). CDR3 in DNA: TGCAGTGCTGCGGCGCTAGCAGGAAACATTCAGTACTTC. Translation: CSAAALAGNIQYF.